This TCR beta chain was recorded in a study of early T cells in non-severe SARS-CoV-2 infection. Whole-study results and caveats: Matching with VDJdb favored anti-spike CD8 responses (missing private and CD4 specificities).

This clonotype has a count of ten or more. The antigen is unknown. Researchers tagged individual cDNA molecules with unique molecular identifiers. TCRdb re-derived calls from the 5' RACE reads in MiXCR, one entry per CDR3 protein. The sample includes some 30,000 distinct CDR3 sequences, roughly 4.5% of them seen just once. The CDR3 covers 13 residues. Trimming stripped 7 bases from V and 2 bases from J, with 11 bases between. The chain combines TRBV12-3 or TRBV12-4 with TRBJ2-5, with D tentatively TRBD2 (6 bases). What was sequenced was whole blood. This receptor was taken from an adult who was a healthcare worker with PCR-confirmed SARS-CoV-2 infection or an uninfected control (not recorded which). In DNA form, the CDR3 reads TGTGCCAGCACTACTGGGACTCAAGAGACCCAGTACTTC. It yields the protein CASTTGTQETQYF.